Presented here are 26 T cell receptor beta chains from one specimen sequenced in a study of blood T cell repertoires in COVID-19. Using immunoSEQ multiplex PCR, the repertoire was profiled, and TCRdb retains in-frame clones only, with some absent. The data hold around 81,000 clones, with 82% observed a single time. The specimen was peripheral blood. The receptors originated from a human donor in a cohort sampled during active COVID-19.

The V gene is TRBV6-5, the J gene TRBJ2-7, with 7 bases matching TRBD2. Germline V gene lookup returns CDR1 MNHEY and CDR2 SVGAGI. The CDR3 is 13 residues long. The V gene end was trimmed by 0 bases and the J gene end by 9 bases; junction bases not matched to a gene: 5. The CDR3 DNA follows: TGTGCCAGCAGTTACTCCCTAACTAGCGTGCAGTACTTC. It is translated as CASSYSLTSVQYF.

For the CDR3, the DNA is TGCGCCAGCAGCGGAGGAGGAAATCAAGAGACCCAGTACTTC. This codes for CASSGGGNQETQYF. V usage is TRBV5-1 and J usage is TRBJ2-5, with D tentatively TRBD2 (5 bases). Germline V gene sequence: CDR1 SGHRS, CDR2 YFSETQ. Trimming shortened V by 4 bases and J by 2 bases, and 12 bases separated the two germline ends. CDR3 length: 14 amino acids.

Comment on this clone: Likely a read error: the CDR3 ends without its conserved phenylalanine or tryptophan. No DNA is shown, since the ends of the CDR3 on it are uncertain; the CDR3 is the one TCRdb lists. The CDR3 sequence: CASSEVGTALWY. The V gene is TRBV6-1, the J gene TRBJ2-7; the D segment call TRBD2 is taken from the table without a DNA check. Germline V CDR1 and CDR2: MNHNS, SASEGT. Including both end residues, the CDR3 is 12 amino acids long.

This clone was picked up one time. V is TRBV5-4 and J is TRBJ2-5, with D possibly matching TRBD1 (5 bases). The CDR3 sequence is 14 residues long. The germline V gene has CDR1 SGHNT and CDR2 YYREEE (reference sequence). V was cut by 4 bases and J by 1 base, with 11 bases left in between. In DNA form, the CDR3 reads TGTGCCAGCAGCCTAGACAGACCCCAAGAGACCCAGTACTTC. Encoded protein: CASSLDRPQETQYF.

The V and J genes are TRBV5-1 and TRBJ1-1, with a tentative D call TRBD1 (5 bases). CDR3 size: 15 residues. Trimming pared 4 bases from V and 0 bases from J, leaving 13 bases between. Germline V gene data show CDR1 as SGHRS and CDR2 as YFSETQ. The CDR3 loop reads CASSQVAGLNTEAFF. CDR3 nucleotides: TGCGCCAGCAGCCAGGTGGCAGGGCTGAACACTGAAGCTTTCTTT. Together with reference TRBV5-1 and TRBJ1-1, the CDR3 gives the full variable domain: KAGVTQTPRYLIKTRGQQVTLSCSPISGHRSVSWYQQTPGQGLQFLFEYFSETQRNKGNFPGRFSGRQFSNSRSEMNVSTLELGDSALYLCASSQVAGLNTEAFFGQGTRLTVV.

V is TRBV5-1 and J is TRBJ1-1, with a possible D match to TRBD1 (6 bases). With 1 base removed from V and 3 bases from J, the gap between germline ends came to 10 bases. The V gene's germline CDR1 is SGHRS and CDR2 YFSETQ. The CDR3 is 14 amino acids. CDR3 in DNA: TGCGCCAGCAGCTTGCAGGGGATCCACACTGAAGCTTTCTTT. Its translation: CASSLQGIHTEAFF.

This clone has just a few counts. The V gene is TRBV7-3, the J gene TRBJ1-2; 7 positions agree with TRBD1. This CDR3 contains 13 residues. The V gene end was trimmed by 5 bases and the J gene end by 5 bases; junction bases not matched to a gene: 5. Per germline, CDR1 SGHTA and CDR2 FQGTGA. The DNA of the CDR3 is TGTGCCAGCAGCCCCGGGGACAGTTATGGCTACACCTTC. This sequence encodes CASSPGDSYGYTF.

The CDR3, as DNA: TGTGCCAGCAGTTATTGGAGGAACATTCAGTACTTC. This sequence encodes CASSYWRNIQYF. The chain uses TRBV21-1 and TRBJ2-4; the tabulated D call, TRBD2, remains unverified against the DNA. TRBV21-1 is a known pseudogene. The CDR3 has 12 amino acids.

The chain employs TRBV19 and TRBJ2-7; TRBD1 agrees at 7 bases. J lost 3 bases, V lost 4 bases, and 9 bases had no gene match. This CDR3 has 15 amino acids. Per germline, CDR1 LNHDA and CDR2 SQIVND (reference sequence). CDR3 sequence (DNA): TGTGCCAGTAGTACCTTAGGGGGCTTGATCTACGAGCAGTACTTC. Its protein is CASSTLGGLIYEQYF.

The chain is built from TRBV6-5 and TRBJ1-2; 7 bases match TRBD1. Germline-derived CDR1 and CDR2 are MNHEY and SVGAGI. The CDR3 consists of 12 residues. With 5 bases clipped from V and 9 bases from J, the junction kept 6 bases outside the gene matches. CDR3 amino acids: CASSNAQGRYTF. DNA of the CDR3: TGTGCCAGCAGTAATGCACAGGGGCGCTACACCTTC.

CDR3 coding DNA: TGCGCCAGCAGCCCAAGACAGCTTACTATTTCTGGAAACACCATATATTTT. This translates into CASSPRQLTISGNTIYF. The V gene is TRBV4-1, the J gene TRBJ1-3, with D perhaps TRBD1 (5 bases). The CDR3 is 17 amino acids. The V end was cut by 4 bases, the J end by 1 base, with 17 bases between. The germline CDR1 and CDR2 sequences are MGHRA and YSYEKL.

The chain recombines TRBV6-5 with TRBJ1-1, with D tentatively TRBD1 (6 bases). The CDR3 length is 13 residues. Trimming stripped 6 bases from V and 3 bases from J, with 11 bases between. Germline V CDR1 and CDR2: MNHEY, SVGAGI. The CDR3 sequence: CASRVQGYTEAFF. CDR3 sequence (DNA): TGTGCCAGCAGGGTACAGGGATACACTGAAGCTTTCTTT.

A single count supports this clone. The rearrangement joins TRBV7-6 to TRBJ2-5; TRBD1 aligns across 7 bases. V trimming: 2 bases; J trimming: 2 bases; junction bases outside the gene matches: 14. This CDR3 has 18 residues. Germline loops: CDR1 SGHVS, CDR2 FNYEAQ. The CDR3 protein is CASSLSGQPRDWQETQYF. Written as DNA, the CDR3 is TGTGCCAGCAGCTTATCGGGACAGCCGAGGGATTGGCAAGAGACCCAGTACTTC.

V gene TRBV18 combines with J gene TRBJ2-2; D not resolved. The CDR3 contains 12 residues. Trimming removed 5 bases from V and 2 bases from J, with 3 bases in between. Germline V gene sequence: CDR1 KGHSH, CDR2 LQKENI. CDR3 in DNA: TGTGCCAGCTCATCAAACACCGGGGAGCTGTTTTTT. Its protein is CASSSNTGELFF.

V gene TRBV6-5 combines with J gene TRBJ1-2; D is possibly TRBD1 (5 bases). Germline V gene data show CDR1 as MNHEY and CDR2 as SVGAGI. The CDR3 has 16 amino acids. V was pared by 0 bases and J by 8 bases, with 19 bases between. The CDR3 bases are TGTGCCAGCAGTTACTCCCCCGGTAGGGGCGGTTGGGGCTACACCTTC. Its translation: CASSYSPGRGGWGYTF.

CDR3 protein: CASGLDRFGLANYGYTF. CDR3 DNA sequence: TGTGCTAGTGGCCTAGACCGATTTGGCCTAGCTAACTATGGCTACACCTTC. The J gene is TRBJ1-2, the V gene TRBV12-5; D gene ambiguous. CDR3 length equals 17 residues. Trimming removed 6 bases at V and 0 bases at J, with 20 bases between. CDR1 LGHNT and CDR2 FRNRAP come from the germline V gene.

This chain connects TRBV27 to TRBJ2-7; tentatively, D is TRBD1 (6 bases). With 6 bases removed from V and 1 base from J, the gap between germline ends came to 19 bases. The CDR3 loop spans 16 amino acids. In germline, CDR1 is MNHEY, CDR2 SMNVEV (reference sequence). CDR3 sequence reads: CASRPGQPRISYEQYF. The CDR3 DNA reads TGTGCCAGCAGACCGGGACAACCTAGGATTTCCTACGAGCAGTACTTC.

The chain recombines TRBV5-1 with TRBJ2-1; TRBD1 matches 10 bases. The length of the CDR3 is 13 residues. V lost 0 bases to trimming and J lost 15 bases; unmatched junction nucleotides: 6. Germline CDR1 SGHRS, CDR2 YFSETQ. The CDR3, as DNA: TGCGCCAGCAGCTTGGGCTCCGGGACAGGGGTGTTCTTC. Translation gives CASSLGSGTGVFF. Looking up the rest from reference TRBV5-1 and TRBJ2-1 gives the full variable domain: KAGVTQTPRYLIKTRGQQVTLSCSPISGHRSVSWYQQTPGQGLQFLFEYFSETQRNKGNFPGRFSGRQFSNSRSEMNVSTLELGDSALYLCASSLGSGTGVFFGPGTRLTVL.

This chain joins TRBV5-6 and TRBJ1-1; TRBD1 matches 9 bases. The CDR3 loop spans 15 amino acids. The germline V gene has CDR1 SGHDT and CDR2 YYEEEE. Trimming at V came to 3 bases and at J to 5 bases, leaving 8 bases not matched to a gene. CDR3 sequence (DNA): TGTGCCAGCAGCTCCGGACAGGGGTTTAGAACTGAAGCTTTCTTT. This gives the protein CASSSGQGFRTEAFF.

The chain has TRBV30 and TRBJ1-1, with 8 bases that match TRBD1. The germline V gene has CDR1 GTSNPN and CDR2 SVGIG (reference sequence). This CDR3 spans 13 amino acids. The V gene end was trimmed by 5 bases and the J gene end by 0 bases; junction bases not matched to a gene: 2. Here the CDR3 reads CAWDRGMNTEAFF. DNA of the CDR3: TGTGCCTGGGACAGGGGAATGAACACTGAAGCTTTCTTT.

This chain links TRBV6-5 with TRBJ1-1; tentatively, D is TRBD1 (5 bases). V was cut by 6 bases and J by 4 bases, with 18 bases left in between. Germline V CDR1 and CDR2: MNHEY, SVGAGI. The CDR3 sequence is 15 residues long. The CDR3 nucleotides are TGTGCCAGCAGCGCCCGTTGGGGGGAGGGCACTGAAGCTTTCTTT. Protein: CASSARWGEGTEAFF.

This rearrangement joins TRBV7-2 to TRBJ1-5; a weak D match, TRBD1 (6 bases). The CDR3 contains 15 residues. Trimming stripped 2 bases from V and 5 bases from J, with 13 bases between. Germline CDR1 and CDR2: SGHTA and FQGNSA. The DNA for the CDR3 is TGTGCCAGCAGCTTATATGCGGGGGCGGATCAGCCCCAGCATTTT. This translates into CASSLYAGADQPQHF.

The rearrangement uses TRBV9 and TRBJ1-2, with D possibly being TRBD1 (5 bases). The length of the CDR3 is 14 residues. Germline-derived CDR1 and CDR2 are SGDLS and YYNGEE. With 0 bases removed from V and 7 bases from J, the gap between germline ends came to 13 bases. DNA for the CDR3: TGTGCCAGCAGCGTAGCTACGGCAGGGTTTGGCTACACCTTC. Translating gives CASSVATAGFGYTF.

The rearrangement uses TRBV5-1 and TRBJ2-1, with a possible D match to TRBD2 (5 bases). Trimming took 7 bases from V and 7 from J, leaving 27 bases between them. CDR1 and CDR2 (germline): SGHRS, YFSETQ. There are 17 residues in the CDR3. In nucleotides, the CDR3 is TGCGCCAGCGCCCAAATCCAAGGAGGTTCGGGATTGAATGAGCAGTTCTTC. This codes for CASAQIQGGSGLNEQFF.

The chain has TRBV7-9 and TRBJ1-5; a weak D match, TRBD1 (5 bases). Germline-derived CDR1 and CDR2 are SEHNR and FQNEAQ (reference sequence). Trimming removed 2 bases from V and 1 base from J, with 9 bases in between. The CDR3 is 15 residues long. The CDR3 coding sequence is TGTGCCAGCAGCTTATCAGGGATGAGCAATCAGCCCCAGCATTTT. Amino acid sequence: CASSLSGMSNQPQHF.

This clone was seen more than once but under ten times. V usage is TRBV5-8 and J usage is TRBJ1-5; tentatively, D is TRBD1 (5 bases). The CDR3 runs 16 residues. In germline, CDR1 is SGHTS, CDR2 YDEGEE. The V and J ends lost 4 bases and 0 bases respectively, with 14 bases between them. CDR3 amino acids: CASSVKQVYSNQPQHF. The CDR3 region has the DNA TGTGCCAGCAGCGTAAAACAGGTGTATAGCAATCAGCCCCAGCATTTT.